This T cell receptor beta chain was recorded in a study of blood T cell repertoires in COVID-19. Whole-study context: Sites in the United States, Italy and Spain provided acute and convalescent COVID-19 samples.

In the original workflow: By means of reference gene primer amplification, nucleated cell counts were estimated. Profiling relied on immunoSEQ multiplex PCR, and the TCRdb table lists in-frame clones only, not all of them. The V and J calls and clone size were taken over from that table, and D and trimming were inferred from the DNA. This table has around 100,000 clones, around 89% appearing once. This clone was recorded only once. The CDR3 has 13 residues. Trimming removed 3 bases from V and 3 bases from J, with 9 bases in between. The J gene is TRBJ2-7, the V gene TRBV12-3 or TRBV12-4, with a weak D call TRBD2 (6 bases). Material: peripheral blood. The origin of this receptor is a woman of 80 years or more with acute or convalescent COVID-19. The CDR3 DNA reads TGTGCCAGCAGTTTGGGGGGTCTCTACGAGCAGTACTTC. Encoded protein: CASSLGGLYEQYF.